This TCR beta chain originates from a study of T cell changes during pregnancy in multiple sclerosis. CDR3 length equals 17 residues. Germline-derived CDR1 and CDR2 are SGHRS and YFSETQ. The V segment lost 3 bases and the J segment 5 bases; nucleotides outside the gene matches: 10. Profiling relied on immunoSEQ multiplex PCR, and the TCRdb table lists in-frame clones only, not all of them. The data show about 47,000 clones, 85% to 95% seen once. The chain combines TRBV5-1 with TRBJ1-5; 11 bases match TRBD1. The receptor's source is a female donor with multiple sclerosis, enrolled in a pregnancy study. The starting material was peripheral blood, obtained in the third trimester of pregnancy. This CDR3 reads CASSYYPGQGADQPQHF. CDR3 sequence (DNA): TGCGCCAGCAGCTACTACCCAGGACAGGGGGCAGATCAGCCCCAGCATTTT.